Following are 22 T cell receptor beta chains from one sample sequenced in a study of shared clonotypes between healthy human individuals. Here immunoSEQ multiplex PCR was the method, and the copy in TCRdb shows in-frame clones only, minus some. This sample yields roughly 2.6 million clones, of which around 90% are seen a single time; over 0.12% belongs to the top ten. Sample: naive CD4+ T cells sorted from blood. Subset of the sample: CD45RA+ positively selected. Every receptor here comes from a man between 18 and 35 years old in good health.

The V and J genes are TRBV6-1 and TRBJ2-5; D not resolved. The DNA end is more similar to TRBJ2-7, so the J call may be wrong. This CDR3 comprises 13 residues. Per the germline V gene, CDR1 is MNHNS and CDR2 is SASEGT. CDR3: CASSVVEPYEQYF. CDR3 nucleotide sequence: TGTGCCAGCAGTGTCGTTGAGCCCTACGAGCAGTACTTC.

V and J are TRBV23-1 and TRBJ1-1, with 7 bases that match TRBD1. TRBV23-1 is an ORF, and what it does is uncertain. The CDR3 is 15 residues long. V dropped 4 bases and J dropped 3; count of bases not matched to a gene: 8. The CDR3 sequence: CASSLSGQADTEAFF. CDR3 nucleotide sequence: TGCGCCAGCAGTCTAAGTGGACAGGCGGACACTGAAGCTTTCTTT.

The chain carries TRBV30 and TRBJ1-2, with D maybe TRBD1 (5 bases). The CDR3 sequence is 14 residues long. The ends were cut back, 4 bases at V and 4 bases at J, with 16 bases in the middle. Germline assignment: CDR1 GTSNPN and CDR2 SVGIG (reference sequence). The CDR3 protein is CAWTGNRLGYGYTF. The CDR3 DNA sequence: TGTGCCTGGACAGGGAACAGGCTCGGCTATGGCTACACCTTC.

The chain has TRBV6-1 and TRBJ2-3; no firm D call. The CDR3 runs to 14 residues. Trimming stripped 7 bases from V and 6 bases from J, with 17 bases between. The germline gives CDR1 MNHNS, CDR2 SASEGT. The CDR3 loop is CASNLGGVGDTQYF. The CDR3 region has the DNA TGTGCCAGCAACCTAGGTGGGGTTGGGGATACGCAGTATTTT.

The sample holds one count of this clone. The chain has TRBV7-9 and TRBJ2-3; 7 nucleotides match TRBD2. Trimming removed 1 base from V and 3 bases from J; junction bases left unmatched: 4. Germline CDR1 is SEHNR and CDR2 is FQNEAQ (reference sequence). The CDR3 totals 15 residues. CDR3 region: CASSLEHGGTDTQYF. The CDR3 nucleotides are TGTGCCAGCAGCTTAGAGCACGGGGGGACAGATACGCAGTATTTT.

The chain links TRBV19 to TRBJ1-2, with unresolved D. The CDR3 runs to 12 residues. The germline gives CDR1 LNHDA, CDR2 SQIVND (reference sequence). V was clipped by 8 bases and J by 7 bases, with 14 bases between them. The CDR3 DNA follows: TGTGCCAGTGGACGGAAAGAGAGTGGCTACACCTTC. This sequence encodes CASGRKESGYTF.

In its sample, this clone was seen a few times. The V and J genes are TRBV6-5 and TRBJ2-5; D may be TRBD1 or TRBD2 (5 bases each). The end of the DNA is better explained by TRBJ2-7, so the J call may be wrong. Germline-derived CDR1 and CDR2 are MNHEY and SVGAGI. The CDR3 is made up of 14 amino acids. DNA for the CDR3: TGTGCCAGCAGTTACGATGGGGGATTAGGCGAGCAGTACTTC. Encoded protein: CASSYDGGLGEQYF.

In this sample, this clone turned up once. The CDR3 spells CASSSGTGTMNTEAFF. CDR3 nucleotide sequence: TGCGCCAGCAGCTCGGGGACAGGGACCATGAACACTGAAGCTTTCTTT. The genes are TRBV5-1 and TRBJ1-1, with 9 bases aligning to TRBD1. This CDR3 has 16 residues. Germline V lookup: CDR1 SGHRS, CDR2 YFSETQ. V lost 3 bases to trimming and J lost 0 bases; unmatched junction nucleotides: 6.

V and J are TRBV6-5 and TRBJ2-2; D tentatively fits TRBD1 or TRBD2 (5 bases each). The CDR3 spans 14 residues. Germline V CDR1 and CDR2: MNHEY, SVGAGI. Trimming cost V 6 bases and J 1 base, with 9 bases left between them. This CDR3 reads CASRGPWNTGELFF. The CDR3 region has the DNA TGTGCCAGCAGGGGACCTTGGAACACCGGGGAGCTGTTTTTT.

The chain is built from TRBV23-1 and TRBJ1-6; no definite D call. TRBV23-1 is identified as an open reading frame with a role that is uncertain. The ends were cut back, 0 bases at V and 5 bases at J, with 11 bases in the middle. This CDR3 spans 16 amino acids. CDR3 nucleotide sequence: TGCGCCAGCAGTCAATCGGGCTTATCCCATAATTCACCCCTCCACTTT. It is translated as CASSQSGLSHNSPLHF.

This rearrangement joins TRBV6-1 to TRBJ1-1; TRBD1 agrees at 9 bases. This CDR3 is 13 amino acids long. Germline CDR1 MNHNS, CDR2 SASEGT. Trimming cost V 7 bases and J 4 bases; bases outside gene matches: 4. CDR3 bases: TGTGCCAGCAAGGCGGGACAGGGCACTGAAGCTTTCTTT. This sequence encodes CASKAGQGTEAFF.

The chain has TRBV5-1 and TRBJ2-1; D is possibly TRBD2 (6 bases). The CDR3 has 15 amino acids. V lost 3 bases to trimming and J lost 9 bases, with 19 bases between them. In germline, CDR1 is SGHRS, CDR2 YFSETQ. CDR3 bases: TGCGCCAGCAGCTGGGCCGAGCGGGCCTCAGGTGAGCAGTTCTTC. This sequence encodes CASSWAERASGEQFF.

The chain has TRBV6-1 and TRBJ2-7; no clear D gene. The germline V and J ends were trimmed by 4 bases and 1 base, with 17 bases remaining between them. Germline CDR1 reads MNHNS; CDR2 reads SASEGT. The CDR3 runs to 16 residues. The CDR3 nucleotides read TGTGCCAGCAGTGGGCAGACCTCCCTTATATCCTACGAGCAGTACTTC. Its protein product is CASSGQTSLISYEQYF.

The chain has TRBV5-1 and TRBJ2-3; 7 bases map to TRBD1. CDR3 size: 16 residues. CDR1 and CDR2 (germline): SGHRS, YFSETQ. The trim removed 5 bases at V and 5 bases at J, leaving 14 bases unmatched. In nucleotides, the CDR3 is TGCGCCAGCAGGCAAGAACAGGGGATGAGAGTAGATACGCAGTATTTT. This sequence encodes CASRQEQGMRVDTQYF.

The J gene is TRBJ1-1, the V gene TRBV9, with 8 bases that match TRBD1. This CDR3 contains 13 residues. After removal of 2 bases from V and 5 bases from J, the junction contained 2 bases not matched to a gene. The germline V gene encodes CDR1 SGDLS and CDR2 YYNGEE. The CDR3 spells CASSVRTGTEAFF. The CDR3 nucleotides read TGTGCCAGCAGCGTGCGGACAGGGACTGAAGCTTTCTTT.

Note on this clone: The identical CDR3 is also encoded by other nucleotide sequences in the sample. The chain is built from TRBV5-4 and TRBJ2-7; tentatively, D is TRBD2 (5 bases). Germline lookup yields CDR1 SGHNT and CDR2 YYREEE (reference sequence). V dropped 3 bases and J dropped 3 bases, with 13 bases sitting between them. This CDR3 comprises 14 residues. In DNA, the CDR3 is TGTGCCAGCAGCTCTCTGGCGGGCGGCTACGAGCAGTACTTC. Translated, it gives CASSSLAGGYEQYF.

The J gene is TRBJ1-2, the V gene TRBV4-3, with D unclear. This CDR3 is built from 16 residues. Per the germline V gene, CDR1 is LGHNA and CDR2 is YSLEER. The ends were cut back, 0 bases at V and 14 bases at J, with 25 bases in the middle. The CDR3 DNA is TGCGCCAGCAGCCAAGATATGTCGGGTGGGGTGGCTCTTTTTACCTTC. Translated, it gives CASSQDMSGGVALFTF.

This clone was seen just once. The chain links TRBV2 to TRBJ2-7; D is tentatively TRBD1 or TRBD2 (5 bases each). Trimming shortened V by 6 bases and J by 0 bases, and 18 bases separated the two germline ends. Looked up from germline, CDR1 is SNHLY and CDR2 is FYNNEI. The CDR3 runs to 16 residues. The CDR3 sequence is CASSKLGTGYSYEQYF. CDR3 nucleotide sequence: TGTGCCAGCAGCAAACTAGGGACGGGATACTCCTACGAGCAGTACTTC.

CDR3 sequence (DNA): TGTGCCAGCAGCGAAGGGACATCTAACTATGGCTACACCTTC. It encodes CASSEGTSNYGYTF. This chain links TRBV7-2 with TRBJ1-2; weak D call: TRBD1 (6 bases). CDR1 and CDR2 from the germline V gene are SGHTA and FQGNSA. Trimming pared 5 bases from V and 0 bases from J, leaving 10 bases between. This CDR3 has 14 residues. Based on the CDR3 plus reference TRBV7-2 and TRBJ1-2, the full variable domain is GAGVSQSPSNKVTEKGKDVELRCDPISGHTALYWYRQSLGQGLEFLIYFQGNSAPDKSGLPSDRFSAERTGGSVSTLTIQRTQQEDSAVYLCASSEGTSNYGYTFGSGTRLTVV.

CDR3 in amino acids: CASSQDKGTGANNSPLHF. CDR3 in DNA: TGCGCCAGCAGCCAAGATAAGGGGACAGGGGCCAATAATTCACCCCTCCACTTT. J is TRBJ1-6 and V is TRBV4-1; TRBD1 matches 10 bases. The ends lost 0 bases at V and 5 bases at J; junction bases unmatched: 7. This CDR3 is 18 amino acids long. Germline V gene data show CDR1 as MGHRA and CDR2 as YSYEKL.

V gene TRBV5-6 combines with J gene TRBJ1-2; 8 positions agree with TRBD1. The CDR3 has 13 amino acids. Trimming took 5 bases from V and 13 from J; bases not matched to a gene: 13. Germline CDR1 reads SGHDT; CDR2 reads YYEEEE. The CDR3 region is CASSLSGTGPFTF. CDR3 bases: TGTGCCAGCAGTTTGTCCGGGACAGGTCCCTTCACCTTC.

The genes are TRBV29-1 and TRBJ2-7; D is tentatively TRBD1 or TRBD2 (6 bases each). CDR1 is SQVTM and CDR2 is ANQGSEA in the germline V gene. Trimming stripped 0 bases from V and 6 bases from J, with 9 bases between. This CDR3 is 12 amino acids long. The CDR3 region has the DNA TGCAGCGTTGAAGAAGGGGGGTCCGAGCAGTACTTC. Residues: CSVEEGGSEQYF.